This TCR beta chain came from a study of regulatory T cells in long-lasting Graves disease. Arm-PCR with iRepertoire HTBI primers amplified the CDR3 regions for these TCR beta libraries. TCRdb passed the multiplex PCR reads through MiXCR, listing each CDR3 protein once. The table lists 200,000 to 250,000 distinct CDR3 sequences, around 19% of them singletons. The time point was: newly diagnosed GD, antithyroid drugs for less than 3 months. PBMCs were the source of the RNA used for TCR sequencing. The germline V gene encodes CDR1 MNHEY and CDR2 SVGAGI. CDR3 length: 14 residues. The V and J ends lost 0 bases and 5 bases respectively, with 10 bases between them. The table lists this clonotype with many counts. These data were also reused for a study on T cells in Graves' hyperthyroidism and ophthalmopathy.

This receptor was taken from a woman in her 30s with Graves disease. The V and J genes are TRBV6-5 and TRBJ2-5, with a tentative D call TRBD2 (5 bases). This specimen was peripheral blood mononuclear cells (PBMCs), taken at new diagnosis, from a patient treated with antithyroid drugs. CDR3 coding DNA: TGTGCCAGCAGTTACTCCATCGGGGTGGAGACCCAGTACTTC. Amino acid sequence: CASSYSIGVETQYF.